This T cell receptor (beta chain) was retrieved from a study of identifying expanded T cells in peripheral blood (dated 2019 in TCRdb). Describing the broader study: Four technical replicates, made by sequencing separate aliquots from the same pool of genomic DNA, were compared pairwise. The investigation overall reported the following: Across all healthy donors, variance in clone template counts between approximately two-week samples was found to increase significantly with total template count. Across all healthy-donor time intervals, the beta-binomial model significantly cut both the number of clones called differentially abundant and the false-positive rate. The authors expected biological variance in healthy repertoires might increase further over much longer intervals such as months to years. Approximately 1.2 differentially abundant clones were flagged by the binomial model between technical replicates, whereas about 16 and 19 were flagged over approximately two weeks and four weeks, respectively.

A word on this clone: No antigen is known for it. The sample holds no much larger clone one base away, and base qualities are not on file.

No immune events, such as infections, were documented for the healthy donors during the collection period. Time-dependent variance in a beta-binomial model of T-cell clone differential abundance was calibrated using healthy-donor blood repertoires as a training cohort. There were about ten healthy donors in the training cohort, of whom 3 were female and 7 were male. Donor ages ranged from about 29 to 65 years, with an average of roughly 46 years. Obtained from a commercial supplier, whole blood was collected from each healthy donor at three time points set about two weeks apart. For immunosequencing, genomic DNA was extracted from unsorted whole blood. TCRbeta CDR3 regions were profiled by bias-controlled multiplex PCR amplification of genomic DNA with the immunoSEQ Assay. From the authors' description of their analysis: To quantify the absolute abundance of each unique TCRbeta CDR3 region, the sequences were collapsed and filtered. Differential abundance was tested with two models: a binomial (Fisher-equivalent) model and a beta-binomial model that adds time-dependent variance fitted from healthy donors. Clones with fewer than 5 combined templates were removed, and differential abundance was called for clones with a Benjamini-Hochberg FDR below 0.01. In the beta-binomial model, variance was expressed as a function of the total template count across the two samples, in the form v = (b*log(k)+a)^2. In its TCRdb copy, this immuneACCESS table keeps in-frame sequences only and misses some clones. Where compared with another copy, unresolved V genes explain less than half of these, and the others have no known cause. V and J calls plus clone size are reproduced from that table; the DNA served to infer D and trimming. In all, the sample holds about 85,000 clones, and 88% of those were seen once. The biggest ten clones account for over 15% of the sample.

Sequenced material: blood. This receptor was taken from a person aged 18 to 75 in good health.

At the DNA level, the sequence is TGTGCCAGCAGCCCGGGTGGCCGGGGGGGCCCCCAAGAGACCCAGTACTTC. Translation gives CASSPGGRGGPQETQYF. Recombination joined TRBV5-4 with TRBJ2-5, with TRBD2 identical over 8 junction bases. The CDR3 measures 17 amino acids from cysteine to phenylalanine. The entry retains the CDR3 DNA only, 51 bases that are in frame from base 1. CDR1 and CDR2 are read off the germline V gene (reference sequence) as SGHNT and YYREEE. Here V drops 4 bases and J drops 1 base, and the junction holds 12 bases not matched to any gene.